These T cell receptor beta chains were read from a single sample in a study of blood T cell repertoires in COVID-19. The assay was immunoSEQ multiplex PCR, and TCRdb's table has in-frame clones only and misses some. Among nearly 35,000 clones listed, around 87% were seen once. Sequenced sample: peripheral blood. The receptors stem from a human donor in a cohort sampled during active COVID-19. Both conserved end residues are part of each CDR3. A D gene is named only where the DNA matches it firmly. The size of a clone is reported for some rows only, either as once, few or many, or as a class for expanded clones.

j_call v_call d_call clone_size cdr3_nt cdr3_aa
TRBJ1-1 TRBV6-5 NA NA TGTGCCAGCAGCCTAGAGGGGTTCGGGGGAACTGAAGCTTTCTTT CASSLEGFGGTEAFF
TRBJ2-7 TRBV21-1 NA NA TGTGCCAGCAGCAGAAGCACAGGGCCCCTTTACGAGCAGTACTTC CASSRSTGPLYEQYF
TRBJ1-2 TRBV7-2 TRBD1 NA TGTGCCAGCAGCTCGGGACAGGGGGGTTATGGCTACACCTTC CASSSGQGGYGYTF
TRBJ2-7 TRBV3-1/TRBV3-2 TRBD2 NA TGTGCCAGCAGCCAAGATACAGCGGGGGCTCGCGAGCAGTACTTC CASSQDTAGAREQYF
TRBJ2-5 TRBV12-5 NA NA TGTGCTAGTGGCCTCGGGTCAAAAGAGACCCAGTACTTC CASGLGSKETQYF
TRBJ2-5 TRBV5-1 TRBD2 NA TGCGCCAGCAGCTGGCGAGCGGGGGGGCCATCGGAGACCCAGTACTTC CASSWRAGGPSETQYF
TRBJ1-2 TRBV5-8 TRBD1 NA TGTGCCAGCAGCCTGGGACAGATTAACTATGGCTACACCTTC CASSLGQINYGYTF
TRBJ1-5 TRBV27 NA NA TGTGCCAGCTGTCCCGAAGGGGTCTCGGGTCAGCCCCAGCATTTT CASCPEGVSGQPQHF
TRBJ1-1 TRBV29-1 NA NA TGCAGCGTTCGGGAGCAAGTGAACACTGAAGCTTTCTTT CSVREQVNTEAFF
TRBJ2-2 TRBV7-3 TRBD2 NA TGTGCCAGCAGCGGGACTAGCGGGAACACCGGGGAGCTGTTTTTT CASSGTSGNTGELFF
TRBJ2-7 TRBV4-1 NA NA TGCGCCAGCAGCCAAGGCGGGGCCAGGGGGAGATACGAGCAGTACTTC CASSQGGARGRYEQYF
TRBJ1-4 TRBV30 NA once TGTGCCTGGAGTGTACCCGGGAATGAAAAACTGTTTTTT CAWSVPGNEKLFF
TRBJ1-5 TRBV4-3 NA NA TGCGCCAGCAGCCAAGATCACGTCAGGGGACAGCCCCAGCATTTT CASSQDHVRGQPQHF
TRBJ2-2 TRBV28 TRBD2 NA TGTGCCAGCAGGGACCCGGGACTAGCCGGGGAGCTGTTTTTT CASRDPGLAGELFF
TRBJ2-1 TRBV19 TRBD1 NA TGTGCCAGTAGGACAGGGGTAGCCTACAATGAGCAGTTCTTC CASRTGVAYNEQFF
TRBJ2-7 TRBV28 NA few TGTGCCAGCAGTTTACTCCTAGACGTCGAGCAGTACTTC CASSLLLDVEQYF
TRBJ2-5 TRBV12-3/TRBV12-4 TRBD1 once TGTGCCAGCAAAGGGACAGGGGAAGAGACCCAGTACTTC CASKGTGEETQYF
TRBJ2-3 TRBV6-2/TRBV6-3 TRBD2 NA TGTGCCAGCAGTAGGAGGCTCGGGACTAGCGGGGGCCGGAACACAGATACGCAGTATTTT CASSRRLGTSGGRNTDTQYF
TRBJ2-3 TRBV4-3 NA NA TGCGCCAGCAGCCGGTTCGAGGGCACAGATACGCAGTATTTT CASSRFEGTDTQYF
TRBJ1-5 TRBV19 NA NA TGTGCCAGTAGTATTCTGACAGGACGCGCTCAGCCCCAGCATTTT CASSILTGRAQPQHF
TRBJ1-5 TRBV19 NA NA TGTGCCAGTAGCCTACAGGGCCCCGAACAGCCCCAGCATTTT CASSLQGPEQPQHF
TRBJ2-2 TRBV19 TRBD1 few TGTGCCAGTTCCGGGACAGGGTACACCGGGGAGCTGTTTTTT CASSGTGYTGELFF
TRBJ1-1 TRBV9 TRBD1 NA TGTGCCAGCAGGCCACCGGGACAGGGGAACACTGAAGCTTTCTTT CASRPPGQGNTEAFF
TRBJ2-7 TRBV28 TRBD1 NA TGTGCCAGCAGTAGGGACAGCCCGACCTACGAGCAGTACTTC CASSRDSPTYEQYF
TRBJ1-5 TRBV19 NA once TGTGCCAGTAGGCCTCTCAGGGATGGGTATCAGCCCCAGCATTTT CASRPLRDGYQPQHF
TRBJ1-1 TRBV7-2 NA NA TGTGCCAGCAGCAAAACAGGGACGGACACTGAAGCTTTCTTT CASSKTGTDTEAFF
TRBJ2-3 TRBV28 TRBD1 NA TGTGCCAGCAGCCGACAGGGGGCCCCATCTGACGGTTTT CASSRQGAPSDGF
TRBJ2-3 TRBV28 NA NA TGTGCCAGCAGTGGGGGGGCCTTAGATACGCAGTATTTT CASSGGALDTQYF
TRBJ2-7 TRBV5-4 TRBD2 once TGTGCCAGCAGCCTACGGACTAGCGGGGGGGCACACGAGCAGTACTTC CASSLRTSGGAHEQYF
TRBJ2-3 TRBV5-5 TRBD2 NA TGTGCCAGCAGCGTCGGACTAGCGGGGGGAAGCGATACGCAGTATTTT CASSVGLAGGSDTQYF
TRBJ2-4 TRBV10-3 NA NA TGTGCCATCAGTCCAGCGGTCGGCATTCAGTACTTC CAISPAVGIQYF
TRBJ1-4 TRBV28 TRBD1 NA TGTGCCAGCAGTTTACCGGGACAGGGAGGGGAAAAACTGTTTTTT CASSLPGQGGEKLFF
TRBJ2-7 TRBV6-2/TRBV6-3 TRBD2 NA TGTGCCAGCAGCCCTTCCGGGACTAGCGGTTCCTACGAGCAGTACTTC CASSPSGTSGSYEQYF
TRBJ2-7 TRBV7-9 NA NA TGTGCCAGCAGCCCGGCGGGTAGCGGCACCTACGAGCAGTACTTC CASSPAGSGTYEQYF
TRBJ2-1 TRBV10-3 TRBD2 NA TGTGCCATCAGTGAGCGGGGGGGCGATCACAATGAGCAGTTCTTC CAISERGGDHNEQFF
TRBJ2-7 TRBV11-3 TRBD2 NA TGTGCCAGCAGCTTAGGAGGCGGGGGGCAATACGAGCAGTACTTC CASSLGGGGQYEQYF
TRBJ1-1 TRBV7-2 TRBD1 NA TGTGCCAGCAGCTTAGGCGGGACAGGGGGGACTGAAGCTTTCTTT CASSLGGTGGTEAFF
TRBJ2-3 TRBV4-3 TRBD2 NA TGCGCCAGCAGCCAAGATCTTAGCGGGGGGGCCGGAGATACGCAGTATTTT CASSQDLSGGAGDTQYF
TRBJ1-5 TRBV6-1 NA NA TGTGCCAGCAGTGAAGTGGCTCAGCCCCAGCATTTT CASSEVAQPQHF
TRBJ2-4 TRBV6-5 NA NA TGTGCCAGCAGTTATGGCCCGGGGAACATTCAGTACTTC CASSYGPGNIQYF
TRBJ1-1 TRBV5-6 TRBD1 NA TGTGCCAGCAGCCCACAGGGGGCGAGTTTTCGTGACACTGAAGCTTTCTTT CASSPQGASFRDTEAFF
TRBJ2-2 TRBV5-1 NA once TGCGCCAGCAGCCTACTGAACACCGGGGAGCTGTTTTTT CASSLLNTGELFF
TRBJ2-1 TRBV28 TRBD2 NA TGTGCCAGCAGTCCGCCCGGGACTAGCGGATACAATGAGCAGTTCTTC CASSPPGTSGYNEQFF
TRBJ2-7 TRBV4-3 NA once TGCGCCAGCAGCCAAGATAGGCAGGGGATCTACTTC CASSQDRQGIYF
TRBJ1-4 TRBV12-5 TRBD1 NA TGTGCTAGTGGTTTGGGAGACAGGGTACTTGCAACTAATGAAAAACTGTTTTTT CASGLGDRVLATNEKLFF
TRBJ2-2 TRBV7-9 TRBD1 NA TGTGCCAGCAGATACAGGGGGTTGTCCACCGGGGAGCTGTTTTTT CASRYRGLSTGELFF
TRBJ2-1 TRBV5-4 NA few TGTGCCAGCAGCTTCGGACAGAGCTCCTACAATGAGCAGTTCTTC CASSFGQSSYNEQFF
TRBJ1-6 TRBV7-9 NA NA TGTGCCAGCAGCTTATGGGGGGGCGTAGGTAATTCACCCCTCCACTTT CASSLWGGVGNSPLHF
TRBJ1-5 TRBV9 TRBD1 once TGTGCCAGCAGCCCAGGGATGACAGGGGGCCTATTGCCCCAGCATTTT CASSPGMTGGLLPQHF